These 3 T cell receptor beta chains share one sample of origin, sequenced in a study of T cells in Graves' hyperthyroidism and ophthalmopathy. Template material for amplifying TCR beta CDR3 regions consisted of RNA transcripts. The primer set for the first-round RT-PCR of the TCR CDR3 was HTBI. TCRdb re-called the multiplex PCR reads with MiXCR, one entry per CDR3 protein. Here the sample spans about 530,000 distinct CDR3 sequences, 17% being singletons. What was sequenced was blood. All receptors come from a woman aged 18-29 years with Graves' ophthalmopathy.

This clonotype was counted ten times or more. This chain uses TRBV27 with TRBJ1-1, with a weak D call TRBD1 (5 bases). CDR3 length equals 15 residues. Trimming shortened V by 6 bases and J by 2 bases, and 16 bases separated the two germline ends. CDR1 and CDR2 (germline): MNHEY, SMNVEV (reference sequence). DNA for the CDR3: TGTGCCAGCAGCCCATCCCCGGGACGCAACACTGAAGCTTTCTTT. Its translation: CASSPSPGRNTEAFF.

This clonotype was seen repeatedly, ten times or more. The rearrangement uses TRBV30 and TRBJ2-2; no reliable D call. Germline V gene data show CDR1 as GTSNPN and CDR2 as SVGIG (reference sequence). Trimming removed 1 base from V and 3 bases from J, with 6 bases in between. CDR3 length: 13 amino acids. CDR3 region: CAWSAQDTGELFF. CDR3 coding DNA: TGTGCCTGGAGTGCCCAGGACACCGGGGAGCTGTTTTTT.

A note on this clonotype: A much larger clone differs by one base, so this may be a read error. The gene calls are TRBV12-3 or TRBV12-4 and TRBJ2-1; 10 nucleotides agree with TRBD2. The V gene end was trimmed by 3 bases and the J gene end by 0 bases; junction bases not matched to a gene: 11. This CDR3 spans 19 amino acids. The CDR3 nucleotides read TGTGCCAGCAGTTTGGCTTCTCTAGCGGGGGACCCCTCCTACAATGAGCAGTTCTTC. It is translated as CASSLASLAGDPSYNEQFF.